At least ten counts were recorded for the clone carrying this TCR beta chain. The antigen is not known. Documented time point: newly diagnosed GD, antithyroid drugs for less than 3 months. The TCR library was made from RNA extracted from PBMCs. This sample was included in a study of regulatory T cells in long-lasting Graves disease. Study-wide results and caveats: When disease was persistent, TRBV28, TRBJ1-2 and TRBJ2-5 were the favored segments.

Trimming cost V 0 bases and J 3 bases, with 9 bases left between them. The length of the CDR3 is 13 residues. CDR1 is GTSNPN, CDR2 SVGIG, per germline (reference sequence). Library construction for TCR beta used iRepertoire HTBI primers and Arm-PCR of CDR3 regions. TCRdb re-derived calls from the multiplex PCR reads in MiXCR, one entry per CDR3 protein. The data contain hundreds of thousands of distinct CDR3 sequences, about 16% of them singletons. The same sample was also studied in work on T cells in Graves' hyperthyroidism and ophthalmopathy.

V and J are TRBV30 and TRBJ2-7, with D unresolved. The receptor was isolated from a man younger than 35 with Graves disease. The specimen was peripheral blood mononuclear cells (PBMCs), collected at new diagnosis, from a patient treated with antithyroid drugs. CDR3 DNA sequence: TGTGCCTGGAGTGTCGACACCTACTACGAGCAGTACTTC. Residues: CAWSVDTYYEQYF.